These 30 T cell receptor beta chains were sequenced from one sample in a study of T cells expressing NK-cell markers. TCRdb reprocessed the 5' RACE reads, keeping one entry per CDR3 protein, no DNA. In all, the sample yields about 150,000 distinct CDR3 sequences. The sample consisted of blood T cells: a sorted CD56 or NKG2C T cell subset, CD4+ or CD8+ T cells, or bulk PBMC T cells (not recorded which). The origin of the receptors is a woman between 45 and 65 years old in good health.

This chain connects TRBV12-3 or TRBV12-4 to TRBJ1-1; TCRdb's D call, TRBD1, is unchecked because there is no DNA. The CDR3 has 14 residues. CDR3 in amino acids: CASSPRQGWTEAFF.

The chain uses TRBV11-2 and TRBJ2-2; TCRdb indicates TRBD1, and absent DNA this call remains unverified. CDR1 is SGHAT, CDR2 FQNNGV, per germline. This CDR3 spans 16 amino acids. The CDR3 is CASSLSWGKGTGELFF. Based on the CDR3 plus reference TRBV11-2 and TRBJ2-2, the full variable domain is EAGVAQSPRYKIIEKRQSVAFWCNPISGHATLYWYQQILGQGPKLLIQFQNNGVVDDSQLPKDRFSAERLKGVDSTLKIQPAKLEDSAVYLCASSLSWGKGTGELFFGEGSRLTVL.

The chain employs TRBV5-1 and TRBJ1-1. CDR1 and CDR2 (germline): SGHRS, YFSETQ. The CDR3 is 12 residues long. CDR3: CASSLANTEAFF. Full variable domain (outside the CDR3, taken from reference TRBV5-1 and TRBJ1-1): KAGVTQTPRYLIKTRGQQVTLSCSPISGHRSVSWYQQTPGQGLQFLFEYFSETQRNKGNFPGRFSGRQFSNSRSEMNVSTLELGDSALYLCASSLANTEAFFGQGTRLTVV.

The V call is TRBV7-9, the J call TRBJ2-1; TCRdb gives TRBD1 as the D gene, but with no DNA this cannot be confirmed. Germline V gives CDR1 SEHNR, CDR2 FQNEAQ (reference sequence). The CDR3 length is 15 residues. This CDR3 is CASSLQTGGFDEQFF.

V usage is TRBV20-1 and J usage is TRBJ2-1; TCRdb names TRBD1, which stays unverified in the absence of DNA. Germline V CDR1 and CDR2: DFQATT, SNEGSKA (reference sequence). This CDR3 comprises 18 residues. The CDR3 spells CSARDSLGDQTGSNEQFF.

The chain carries TRBV7-9 and TRBJ2-1; lacking DNA, the TRBD2 call made by TCRdb goes unchecked. CDR1 and CDR2 from the germline V gene are SEHNR and FQNEAQ (reference sequence). This CDR3 spans 16 amino acids. CDR3 protein: CASSPVGGLAGDEQFF.

The chain has TRBV4-1 and TRBJ1-4. CDR1 and CDR2 (germline): MGHRA, YSYEKL. The CDR3 loop spans 16 amino acids. The CDR3 protein is CASSQLPGPSPQWLFF.

The chain combines TRBV7-7 with TRBJ1-3. The CDR3 sequence is 15 residues long. Germline CDR1 is SSHAT and CDR2 is FNYEAQ (reference sequence). The CDR3 spells CASSLDFGLGNTIYF.

The chain combines TRBV7-9 with TRBJ2-1; TCRdb's D call, TRBD1, is unchecked because there is no DNA. CDR3 length: 15 residues. CDR1 SEHNR and CDR2 FQNEAQ come from the germline V gene (reference sequence). CDR3 sequence reads: CASSFPTIPGAEQFF. The full variable domain, completed using reference TRBV7-9 and TRBJ2-1, is DTGVSQNPRHKITKRGQNVTFRCDPISEHNRLYWYRQTLGQGPEFLTYFQNEAQLEKSRLLSDRFSAERPKGSFSTLEIQRTEQGDSAMYLCASSFPTIPGAEQFFGPGTRLTVL.

The chain couples TRBV6-5 to TRBJ1-4. Germline assignment: CDR1 MNHEY and CDR2 SVGAGI. The CDR3 loop spans 14 amino acids. The CDR3: CASSFARWPEKLFF.

The chain couples TRBV6-5 to TRBJ2-3; there is no DNA to check the TCRdb D call of TRBD2. The CDR3 consists of 14 residues. Germline CDR1 MNHEY, CDR2 SVGAGI. The CDR3 region is CASSPGTGGDTQYF.

The chain carries TRBV11-2 and TRBJ2-1; TCRdb calls TRBD1, which cannot be checked without DNA. Germline CDR1 reads SGHAT; CDR2 reads FQNNGV. This CDR3 has 17 amino acids. Here the CDR3 reads CASSEISGPVSSGEQFF.

The chain employs TRBV12-3 or TRBV12-4 and TRBJ2-7. The CDR3 contains 15 residues. CDR3: CASSFGSATPYEQYF.

The chain has TRBV20-1 and TRBJ2-1; TCRdb picks TRBD2, but there is no DNA to check that call. The CDR3 runs to 16 residues. Germline values: CDR1 DFQATT, CDR2 SNEGSKA (reference sequence). The chain's CDR3 is CSAPLTSGSFYNEQFF.

The chain employs TRBV7-9 and TRBJ2-3; TCRdb calls TRBD1, which cannot be checked without DNA. CDR1 is SEHNR and CDR2 is FQNEAQ in the germline V gene (reference sequence). This CDR3 spans 17 amino acids. CDR3 in amino acids: CASSLADRGIDTDTQYF.

The chain joins TRBV5-1 to TRBJ2-7; TCRdb selects TRBD1, and the lack of DNA leaves this call unchecked. This CDR3 spans 15 amino acids. Germline CDR1 is SGHRS and CDR2 is YFSETQ. CDR3 loop: CASSGGTGNLYEQYF.

The V and J genes are TRBV3-1 and TRBJ2-3; TCRdb's D gene call, TRBD2, goes unchecked for lack of DNA. The CDR3 has 18 amino acids. From germline, CDR1 is LGHDT and CDR2 YNNKEL (reference sequence). CDR3 region: CASSQVSVGGMGTDTQYF.

V is TRBV3-1 and J is TRBJ2-2; no DNA is available, so the TRBD2 call from TCRdb remains unchecked. This CDR3 spans 16 amino acids. Looked up from germline, CDR1 is LGHDT and CDR2 is YNNKEL (reference sequence). CDR3 sequence: CASSHVSVGNTGELFF.

The chain links TRBV10-2 to TRBJ2-5; TCRdb gives TRBD2 as the D gene, but with no DNA this cannot be confirmed. Germline CDR1 reads WSHSY; CDR2 reads SAAADI. The CDR3 extends over 14 amino acids. This CDR3 reads CASISPGLQETQYF.

The chain links TRBV7-9 to TRBJ1-1. Germline CDR1 reads SEHNR; CDR2 reads FQNEAQ (reference sequence). The CDR3 is 13 amino acids. The CDR3 here is CAGPEDMNTEAFF. The full variable domain, in which reference TRBV7-9 and TRBJ1-1 provide the parts outside the CDR3, is DTGVSQNPRHKITKRGQNVTFRCDPISEHNRLYWYRQTLGQGPEFLTYFQNEAQLEKSRLLSDRFSAERPKGSFSTLEIQRTEQGDSAMYLCAGPEDMNTEAFFGQGTRLTVV.

V and J are TRBV3-1 and TRBJ2-4; TCRdb indicates TRBD1, and absent DNA this call remains unverified. Germline CDR1 is LGHDT and CDR2 is YNNKEL (reference sequence). The CDR3 is made up of 16 amino acids. CDR3 protein: CASSPGKGGPENIQYF.

The chain employs TRBV29-1 and TRBJ2-7; the TCRdb D gene call, TRBD1, has no DNA to confirm it. The CDR3 loop spans 11 amino acids. The V gene's germline CDR1 is SQVTM and CDR2 ANQGSEA. CDR3 sequence: CSVRDTYEQYF.

The gene calls are TRBV7-8 and TRBJ2-1. Germline V lookup: CDR1 SGHVS, CDR2 FQNEAQ. The CDR3 spans 14 residues. Here the CDR3 reads CASSLAGVNNEQFF.

The chain recombines TRBV4-1 with TRBJ1-2. The CDR3 spans 14 residues. Germline V gene data show CDR1 as MGHRA and CDR2 as YSYEKL. CDR3 region: CASSQFAGEDGYTF.

V and J are TRBV10-3 and TRBJ2-1; the D call of TRBD2 rests on TCRdb alone, since no DNA is present to check it. This CDR3 contains 16 residues. CDR1 and CDR2 from the germline V gene are ENHRY and SYGVKD. The CDR3 region is CAISDQRTSGALSPFF.

The J gene is TRBJ2-3, the V gene TRBV12-3 or TRBV12-4; TCRdb's D gene call, TRBD2, goes unchecked for lack of DNA. CDR3 size: 15 residues. The CDR3 spells CASSLNAGVADTQYF.

V usage is TRBV9 and J usage is TRBJ2-1; TCRdb gives TRBD1 as the D gene, but with no DNA this cannot be confirmed. This CDR3 is built from 16 residues. The germline V gene has CDR1 SGDLS and CDR2 YYNGEE. CDR3 region: CASSAARDRPYNEQFF.

This CDR3 reads CASSPARRRTYNEQFF. The rearrangement joins TRBV7-8 to TRBJ2-1; lacking DNA, the TRBD2 call made by TCRdb goes unchecked. The CDR3 is 16 residues long. CDR1 is SGHVS, CDR2 FQNEAQ, per germline.

The chain combines TRBV27 with TRBJ1-1; no DNA is available, so the TRBD1 call from TCRdb remains unchecked. The CDR3 runs 14 residues. CDR1 and CDR2 from the germline V gene are MNHEY and SMNVEV (reference sequence). This chain's CDR3 is CASSFGTDHTEAFF.

The gene calls are TRBV7-8 and TRBJ2-5. CDR1 is SGHVS and CDR2 is FQNEAQ in the germline V gene. The CDR3 has 12 residues. CDR3 amino acids: CASSPFGETQYF.